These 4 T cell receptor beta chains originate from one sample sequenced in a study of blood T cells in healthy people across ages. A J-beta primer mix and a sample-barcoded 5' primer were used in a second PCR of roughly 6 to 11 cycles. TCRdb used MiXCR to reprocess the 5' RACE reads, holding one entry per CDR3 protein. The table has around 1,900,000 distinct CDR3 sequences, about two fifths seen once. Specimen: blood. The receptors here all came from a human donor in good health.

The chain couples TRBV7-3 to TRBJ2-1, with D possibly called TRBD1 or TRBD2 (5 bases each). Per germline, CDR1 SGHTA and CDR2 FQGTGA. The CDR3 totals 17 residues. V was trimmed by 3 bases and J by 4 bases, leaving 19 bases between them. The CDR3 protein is CASSLGFGTQNYNEQFF. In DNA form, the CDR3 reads TGTGCCAGCAGCTTGGGTTTCGGGACCCAAAATTACAATGAGCAGTTCTTC. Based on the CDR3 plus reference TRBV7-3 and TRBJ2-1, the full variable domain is GAGVSQTPSNKVTEKGKYVELRCDPISGHTALYWYRQSLGQGPEFLIYFQGTGAADDSGLPNDRFFAVRPEGSVSTLKIQRTERGDSAVYLCASSLGFGTQNYNEQFFGPGTRLTVL.

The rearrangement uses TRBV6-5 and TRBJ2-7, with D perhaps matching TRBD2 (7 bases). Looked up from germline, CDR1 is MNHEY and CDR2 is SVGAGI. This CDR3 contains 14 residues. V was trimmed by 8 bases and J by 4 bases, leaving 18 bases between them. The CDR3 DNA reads TGTGCCAGCCAACAACAGGGAGGGTTTTACGAGCAGTACTTC. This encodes CASQQQGGFYEQYF.

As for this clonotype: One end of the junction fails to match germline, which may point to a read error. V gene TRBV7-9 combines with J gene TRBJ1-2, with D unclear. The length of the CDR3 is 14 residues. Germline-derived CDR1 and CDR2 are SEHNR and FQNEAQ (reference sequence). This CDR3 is CANSLGGQMYGYTF. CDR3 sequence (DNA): TGTGCCAACAGCTTAGGAGGTCAGATGTATGGCTACACCTTC.

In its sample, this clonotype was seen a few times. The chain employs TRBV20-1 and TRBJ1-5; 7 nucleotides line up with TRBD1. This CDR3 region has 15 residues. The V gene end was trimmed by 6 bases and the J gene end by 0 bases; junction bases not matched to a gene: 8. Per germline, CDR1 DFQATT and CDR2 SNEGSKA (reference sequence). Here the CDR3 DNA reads TGCAGTGCGAGGGACAGATTGTATAGCAATCAGCCCCAGCATTTT. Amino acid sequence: CSARDRLYSNQPQHF.